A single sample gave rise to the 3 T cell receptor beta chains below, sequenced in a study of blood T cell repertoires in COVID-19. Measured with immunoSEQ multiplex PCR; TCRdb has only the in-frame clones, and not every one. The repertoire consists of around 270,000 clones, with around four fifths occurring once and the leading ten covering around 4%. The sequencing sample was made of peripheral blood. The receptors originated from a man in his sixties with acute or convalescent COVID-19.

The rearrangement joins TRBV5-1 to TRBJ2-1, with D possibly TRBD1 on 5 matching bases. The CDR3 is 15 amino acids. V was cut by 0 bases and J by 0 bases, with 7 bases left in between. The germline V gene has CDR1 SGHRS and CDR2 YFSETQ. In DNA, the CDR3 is TGCGCCAGCAGCTTGGAGGGGTACTCCTACAATGAGCAGTTCTTC. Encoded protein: CASSLEGYSYNEQFF.

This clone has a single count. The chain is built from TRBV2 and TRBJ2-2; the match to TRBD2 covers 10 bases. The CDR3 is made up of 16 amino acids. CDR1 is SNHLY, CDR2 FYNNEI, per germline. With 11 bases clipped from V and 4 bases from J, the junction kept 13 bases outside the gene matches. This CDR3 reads CALQRGGAHGTGELFF. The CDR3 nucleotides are TGTGCCCTCCAGCGGGGGGGGGCTCACGGCACCGGGGAGCTGTTTTTT.

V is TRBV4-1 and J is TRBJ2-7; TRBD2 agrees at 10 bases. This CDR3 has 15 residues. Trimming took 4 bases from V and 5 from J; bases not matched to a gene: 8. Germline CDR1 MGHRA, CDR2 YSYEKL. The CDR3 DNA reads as TGCGCCAGCAGCCTCCAGACTAGCGGGCCCGACGAGCAGTACTTC. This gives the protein CASSLQTSGPDEQYF.